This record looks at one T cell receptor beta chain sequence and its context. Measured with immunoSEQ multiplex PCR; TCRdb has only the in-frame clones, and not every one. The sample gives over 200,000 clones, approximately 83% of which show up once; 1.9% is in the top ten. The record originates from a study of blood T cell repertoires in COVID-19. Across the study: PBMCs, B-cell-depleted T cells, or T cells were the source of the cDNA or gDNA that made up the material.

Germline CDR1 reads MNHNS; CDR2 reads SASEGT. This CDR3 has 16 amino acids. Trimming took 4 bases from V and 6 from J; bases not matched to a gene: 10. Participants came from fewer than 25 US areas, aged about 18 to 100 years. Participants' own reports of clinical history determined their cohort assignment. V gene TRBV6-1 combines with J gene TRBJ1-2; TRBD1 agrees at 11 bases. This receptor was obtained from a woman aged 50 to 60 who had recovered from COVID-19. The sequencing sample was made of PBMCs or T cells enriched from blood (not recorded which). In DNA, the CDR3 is TGTGCCAGCAGTGCGAGGACAGGGGGCGTTGTCGATGGCTACACCTTC. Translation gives CASSARTGGVVDGYTF.